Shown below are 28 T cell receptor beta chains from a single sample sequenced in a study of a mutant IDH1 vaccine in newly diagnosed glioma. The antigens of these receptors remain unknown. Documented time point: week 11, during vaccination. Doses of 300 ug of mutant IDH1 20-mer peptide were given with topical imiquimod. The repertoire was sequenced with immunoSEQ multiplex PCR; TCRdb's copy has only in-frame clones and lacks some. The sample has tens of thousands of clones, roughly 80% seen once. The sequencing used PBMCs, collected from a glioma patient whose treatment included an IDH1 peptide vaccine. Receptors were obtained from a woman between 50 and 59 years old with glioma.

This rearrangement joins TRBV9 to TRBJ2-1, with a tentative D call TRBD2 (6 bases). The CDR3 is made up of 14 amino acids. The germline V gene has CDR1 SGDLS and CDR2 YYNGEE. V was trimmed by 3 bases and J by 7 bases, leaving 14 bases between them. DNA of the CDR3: TGTGCCAGCAGCGGCGGGACCCTCCGGAATGAGCAGTTCTTC. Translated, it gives CASSGGTLRNEQFF.

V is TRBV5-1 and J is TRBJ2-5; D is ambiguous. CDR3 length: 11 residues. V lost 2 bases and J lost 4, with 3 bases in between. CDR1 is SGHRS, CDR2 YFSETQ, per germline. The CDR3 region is CASSLSETQYF. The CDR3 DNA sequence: TGCGCCAGCAGCTTATCAGAGACCCAGTACTTC.

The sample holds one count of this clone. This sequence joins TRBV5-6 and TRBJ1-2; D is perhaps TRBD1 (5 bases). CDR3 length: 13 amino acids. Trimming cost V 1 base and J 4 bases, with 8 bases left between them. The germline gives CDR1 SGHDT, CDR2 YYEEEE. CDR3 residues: CASSLYRGYGYTF. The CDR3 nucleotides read TGTGCCAGCAGCTTGTATAGGGGCTATGGCTACACCTTC.

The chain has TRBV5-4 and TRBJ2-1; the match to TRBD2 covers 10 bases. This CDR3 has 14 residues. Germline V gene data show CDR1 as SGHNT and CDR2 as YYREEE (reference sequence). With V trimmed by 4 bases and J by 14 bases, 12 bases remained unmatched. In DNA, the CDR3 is TGTGCCAGCAGCCCCCGAGAGCGGGGGGGCTCAGAGTTCTTC. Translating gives CASSPRERGGSEFF.

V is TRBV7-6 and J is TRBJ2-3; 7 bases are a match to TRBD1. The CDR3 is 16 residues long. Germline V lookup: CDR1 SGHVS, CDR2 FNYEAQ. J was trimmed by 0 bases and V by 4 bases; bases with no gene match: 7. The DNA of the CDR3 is TGTGCCAGCAGCTCTCAGACAGGGAGCAGCACAGATACGCAGTATTTT. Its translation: CASSSQTGSSTDTQYF.

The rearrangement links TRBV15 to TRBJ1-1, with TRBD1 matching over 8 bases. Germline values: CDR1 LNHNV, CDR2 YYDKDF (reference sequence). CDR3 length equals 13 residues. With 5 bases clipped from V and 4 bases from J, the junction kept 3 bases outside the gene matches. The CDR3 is CATSRTGGTEAFF. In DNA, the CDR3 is TGTGCCACCAGCCGTACAGGGGGCACTGAAGCTTTCTTT.

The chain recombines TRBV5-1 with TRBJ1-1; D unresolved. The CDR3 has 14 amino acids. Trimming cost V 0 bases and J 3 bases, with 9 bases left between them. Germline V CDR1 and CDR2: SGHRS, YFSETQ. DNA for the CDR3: TGCGCCAGCAGCTTGGTCGGTGCGGACACTGAAGCTTTCTTT. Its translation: CASSLVGADTEAFF.

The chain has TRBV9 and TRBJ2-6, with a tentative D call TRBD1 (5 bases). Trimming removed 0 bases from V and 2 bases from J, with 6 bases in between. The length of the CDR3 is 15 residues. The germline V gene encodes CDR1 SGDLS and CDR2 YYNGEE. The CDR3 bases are TGTGCCAGCAGCGTAGTACAGGCTGGGGCCAACGTCCTGACTTTC. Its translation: CASSVVQAGANVLTF.

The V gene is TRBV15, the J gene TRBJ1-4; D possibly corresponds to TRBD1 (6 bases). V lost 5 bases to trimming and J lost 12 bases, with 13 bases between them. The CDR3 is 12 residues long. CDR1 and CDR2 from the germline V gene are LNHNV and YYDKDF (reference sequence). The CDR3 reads CATSAEGEELFF. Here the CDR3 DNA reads TGTGCCACCAGCGCGGAGGGGGAAGAACTGTTTTTT. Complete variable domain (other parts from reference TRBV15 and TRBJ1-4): DAMVIQNPRYQVTQFGKPVTLSCSQTLNHNVMYWYQQKSSQAPKLLFHYYDKDFNNEADTPDNFQSRRPNTSFCFLDIRSPGLGDTAMYLCATSAEGEELFFGSGTQLSVL.

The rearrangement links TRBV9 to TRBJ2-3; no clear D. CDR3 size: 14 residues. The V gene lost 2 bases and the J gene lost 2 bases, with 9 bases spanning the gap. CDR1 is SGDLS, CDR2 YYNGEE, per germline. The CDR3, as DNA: TGTGCCAGCAGCGTGGAGACAAACACAGATACGCAGTATTTT. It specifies CASSVETNTDTQYF.

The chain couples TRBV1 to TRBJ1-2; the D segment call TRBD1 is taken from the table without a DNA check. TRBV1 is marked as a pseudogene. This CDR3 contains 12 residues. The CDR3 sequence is CTSSKGQLGYTF. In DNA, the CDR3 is TGCACCAGCAGCAAGGGACAGCTTGGCTACACCTTC.

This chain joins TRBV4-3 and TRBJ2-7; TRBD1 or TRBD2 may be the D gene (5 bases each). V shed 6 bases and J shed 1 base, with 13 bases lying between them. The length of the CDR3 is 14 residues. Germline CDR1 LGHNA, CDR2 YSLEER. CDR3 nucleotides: TGCGCCAGCAGTCAGGGTTGGGGGTCCTACGAGCAGTACTTC. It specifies CASSQGWGSYEQYF.

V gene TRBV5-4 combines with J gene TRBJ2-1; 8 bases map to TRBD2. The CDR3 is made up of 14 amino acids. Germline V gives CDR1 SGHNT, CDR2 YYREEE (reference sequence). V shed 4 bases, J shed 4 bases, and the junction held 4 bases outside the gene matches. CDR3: CASSITSGYNEQFF. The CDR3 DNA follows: TGTGCCAGCAGCATAACTAGCGGATACAATGAGCAGTTCTTC.

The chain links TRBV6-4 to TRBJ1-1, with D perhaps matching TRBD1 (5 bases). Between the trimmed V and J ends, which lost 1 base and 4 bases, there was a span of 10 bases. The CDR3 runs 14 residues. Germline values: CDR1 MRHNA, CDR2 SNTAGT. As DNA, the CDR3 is TGTGCCAGCAGTGACTGGGGCAGAGGCACTGAAGCTTTCTTT. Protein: CASSDWGRGTEAFF.

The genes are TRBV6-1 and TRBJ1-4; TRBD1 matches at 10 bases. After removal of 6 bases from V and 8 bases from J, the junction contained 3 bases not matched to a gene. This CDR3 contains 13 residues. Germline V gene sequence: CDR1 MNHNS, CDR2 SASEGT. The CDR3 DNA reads TGTGCCAGCAGGGGGACAGGGGTCGAAAAACTGTTTTTT. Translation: CASRGTGVEKLFF.

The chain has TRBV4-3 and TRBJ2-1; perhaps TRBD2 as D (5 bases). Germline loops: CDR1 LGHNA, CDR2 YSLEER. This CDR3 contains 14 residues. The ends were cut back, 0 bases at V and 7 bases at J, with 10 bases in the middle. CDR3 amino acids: CASSQDNRGNEQFF. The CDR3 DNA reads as TGCGCCAGCAGCCAAGATAACCGGGGAAATGAGCAGTTCTTC.

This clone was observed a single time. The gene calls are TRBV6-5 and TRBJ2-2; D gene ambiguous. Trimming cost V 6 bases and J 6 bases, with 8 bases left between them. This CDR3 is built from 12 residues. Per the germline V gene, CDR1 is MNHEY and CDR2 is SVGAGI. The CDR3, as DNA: TGTGCCAGCAGAACACGGGCCGGGGAGCTGTTTTTT. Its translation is CASRTRAGELFF.

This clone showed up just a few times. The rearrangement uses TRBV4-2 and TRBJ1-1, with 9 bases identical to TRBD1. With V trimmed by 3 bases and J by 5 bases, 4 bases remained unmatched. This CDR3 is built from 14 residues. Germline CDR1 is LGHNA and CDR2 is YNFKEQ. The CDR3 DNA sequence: TGTGCCAGCAGCCAGGGGACAGGGACGACTGAAGCTTTCTTT. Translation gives CASSQGTGTTEAFF.

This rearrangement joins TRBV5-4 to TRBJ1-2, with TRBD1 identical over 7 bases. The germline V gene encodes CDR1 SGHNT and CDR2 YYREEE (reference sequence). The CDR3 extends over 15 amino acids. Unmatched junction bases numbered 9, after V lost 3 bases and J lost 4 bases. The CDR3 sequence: CASSSPRGGSYGYTF. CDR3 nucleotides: TGTGCCAGCAGCTCGCCCAGGGGGGGGAGCTATGGCTACACCTTC. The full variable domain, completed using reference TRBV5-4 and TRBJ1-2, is ETGVTQSPTHLIKTRGQQVTLRCSSQSGHNTVSWYQQALGQGPQFIFQYYREEENGRGNFPPRFSGLQFPNYSSELNVNALELDDSALYLCASSSPRGGSYGYTFGSGTRLTVV.

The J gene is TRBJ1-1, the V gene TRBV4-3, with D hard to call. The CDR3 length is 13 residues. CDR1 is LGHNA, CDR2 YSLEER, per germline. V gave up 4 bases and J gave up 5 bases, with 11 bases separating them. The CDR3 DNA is TGCGCCAGCAGCCTTTATCGGTGGACTGAAGCTTTCTTT. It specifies CASSLYRWTEAFF.

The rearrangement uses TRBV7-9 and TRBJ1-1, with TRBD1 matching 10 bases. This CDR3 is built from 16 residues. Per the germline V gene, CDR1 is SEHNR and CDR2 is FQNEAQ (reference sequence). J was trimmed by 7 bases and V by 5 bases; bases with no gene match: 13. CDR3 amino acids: CASSTTWDRGPLEAFF. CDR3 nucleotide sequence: TGTGCCAGCAGCACGACCTGGGACAGGGGACCCCTTGAAGCTTTCTTT.

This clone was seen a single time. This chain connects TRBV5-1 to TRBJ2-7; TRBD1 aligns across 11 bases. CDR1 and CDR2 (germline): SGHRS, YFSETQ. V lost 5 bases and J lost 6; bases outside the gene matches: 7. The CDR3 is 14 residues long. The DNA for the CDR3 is TGCGCCAGCAGACCCCGGACAGGGGGCCTCGAGCAGTACTTC. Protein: CASRPRTGGLEQYF.

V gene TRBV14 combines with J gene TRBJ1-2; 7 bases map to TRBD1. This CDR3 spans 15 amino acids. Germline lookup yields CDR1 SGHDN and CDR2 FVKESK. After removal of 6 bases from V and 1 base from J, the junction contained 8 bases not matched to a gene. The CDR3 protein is CASRPPGQSNYGYTF. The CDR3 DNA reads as TGTGCCAGCAGACCACCGGGACAGAGTAACTATGGCTACACCTTC.

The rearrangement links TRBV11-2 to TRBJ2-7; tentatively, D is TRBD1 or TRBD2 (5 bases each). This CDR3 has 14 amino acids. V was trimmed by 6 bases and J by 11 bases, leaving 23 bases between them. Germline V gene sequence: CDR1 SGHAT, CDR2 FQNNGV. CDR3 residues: CASSRNPGTEMKYF. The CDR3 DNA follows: TGTGCCAGCAGTCGAAACCCCGGGACGGAAATGAAGTACTTC.

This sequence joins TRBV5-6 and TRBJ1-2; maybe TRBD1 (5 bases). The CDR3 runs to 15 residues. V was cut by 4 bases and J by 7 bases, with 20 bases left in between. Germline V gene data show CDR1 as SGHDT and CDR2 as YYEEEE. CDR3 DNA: TGTGCCAGCAGCACGCGAGAAGGGACTGTGAGTGGCTACACCTTC. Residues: CASSTREGTVSGYTF.

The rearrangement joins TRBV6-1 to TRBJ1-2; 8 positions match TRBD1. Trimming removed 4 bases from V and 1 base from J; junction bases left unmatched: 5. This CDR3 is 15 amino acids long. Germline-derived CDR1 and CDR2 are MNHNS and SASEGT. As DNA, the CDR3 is TGTGCCAGCAGTGCCGCCGGACAGGGTAACTATGGCTACACCTTC. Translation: CASSAAGQGNYGYTF.

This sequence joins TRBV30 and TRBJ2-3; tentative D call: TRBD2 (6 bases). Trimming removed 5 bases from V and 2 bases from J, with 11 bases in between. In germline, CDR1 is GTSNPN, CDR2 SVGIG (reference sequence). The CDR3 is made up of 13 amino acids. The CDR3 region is CAWGGGPTDTQYF. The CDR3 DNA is TGTGCCTGGGGGGGAGGACCCACAGATACGCAGTATTTT.

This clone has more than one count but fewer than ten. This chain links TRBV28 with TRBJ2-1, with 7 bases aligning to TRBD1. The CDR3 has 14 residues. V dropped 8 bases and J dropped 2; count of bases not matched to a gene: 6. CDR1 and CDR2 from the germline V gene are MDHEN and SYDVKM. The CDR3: CASAPTGPYNEQFF. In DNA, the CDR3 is TGTGCCAGCGCCCCGACAGGGCCCTACAATGAGCAGTTCTTC.